Sequencing of this T cell receptor (beta chain) was carried out in a study of neoadjuvant anti-PD-1 for oral cavity cancer. The time point is: after neoadjuvant nivolumab, at surgical resection. Patients had newly diagnosed, untreated stage II-IVA oral cavity squamous cell carcinoma. Cohort: HPV-negative, locally advanced oral cavity squamous cell carcinoma patients. Two replicates per tumor sample, mostly from around 4.9 ug of genomic DNA. The repertoire was sequenced with immunoSEQ multiplex PCR; TCRdb's copy has only in-frame clones and lacks some. The profile shows approximately 23,000 clones, less than 50% of them singletons. This CDR3 contains 16 residues. The germline V gene has CDR1 SGHRS and CDR2 YFSETQ. Trimming took 2 bases from V and 5 from J; bases not matched to a gene: 11.

The chain joins TRBV5-1 to TRBJ2-5; 8 nucleotides align to TRBD1. The receptor was derived from a person aged 35-80 years with oral cavity squamous cell carcinoma. The material sequenced was tumor tissue, taken after nivolumab (anti-PD-1) treatment. CDR3 region: CASSFRTGTQGETQYF. DNA of the CDR3: TGCGCCAGCAGCTTCCGGACAGGGACACAAGGGGAGACCCAGTACTTC. The whole variable domain, remainder taken from reference TRBV5-1 and TRBJ2-5, is KAGVTQTPRYLIKTRGQQVTLSCSPISGHRSVSWYQQTPGQGLQFLFEYFSETQRNKGNFPGRFSGRQFSNSRSEMNVSTLELGDSALYLCASSFRTGTQGETQYFGPGTRLLVL.